This TCR beta chain was captured by sequencing in a study of T cell repertoires in ileal Crohn's disease. Clones were sequenced by immunoSEQ multiplex PCR, and TCRdb holds only the in-frame ones, with some missing. Among some 1,700 clones listed, about 81% were seen once. Sample: ileal tissue. The TCR was taken from an adult with Crohn's disease.

CDR3 sequence (DNA): TGTGCCAGCAGCTCTTACCAAGAGACCCAGTACTTC. This sequence encodes CASSSYQETQYF. The gene calls are TRBV11-2 and TRBJ2-5; D gene uncertain. Germline V gene data show CDR1 as SGHAT and CDR2 as FQNNGV. CDR3 length equals 12 residues. The V and J ends lost 4 bases and 0 bases respectively, with 3 bases between them.